This T cell receptor beta chain was sequenced in a study of T cells in Graves' hyperthyroidism and ophthalmopathy. Regions amplified from RNA transcripts were the TCR beta CDR3 regions. TCR CDR3 underwent first-round RT-PCR with the HTBI primer set. TCRdb re-called the multiplex PCR reads through MiXCR, storing one row per CDR3 protein. The repertoire includes approximately 720,000 distinct CDR3 sequences, approximately 18% of them detected once, and approximately 15% sits in the top ten. This clonotype was recorded a few times. This CDR3 has 16 amino acids. Germline V gene lookup returns CDR1 MNHNS and CDR2 SASEGT. V shed 6 bases and J shed 3 bases, with 20 bases lying between them.

The V call is TRBV6-1, the J call TRBJ1-1; a possible D gene is TRBD1 (6 bases). This TCR was sampled from a woman in her 50s with Graves' hyperthyroidism that later progressed to Graves' ophthalmopathy. The sequenced sample consisted of blood. Here the CDR3 reads CASSRTIRGMDTEAFF. The DNA for the CDR3 is TGTGCCAGCAGCCGCACAATTAGGGGGATGGACACTGAAGCTTTCTTT.